Listed here is a single T cell receptor (beta chain). No antigen is known for it. Looked up from germline, CDR1 is ENHRY and CDR2 is SYGVKD. The CDR3 runs 15 residues. Trimming cost V 3 bases and J 3 bases, with 14 bases left between them. This specimen belongs to a study of T cell responses to AZD1222 COVID-19 vaccine. Data came from immunoSEQ multiplex PCR; TCRdb stores just in-frame clones and leaves some out. The data show about 73,000 clones, 89% seen once. General study results and limits: Clonal diversity was possibly underestimated, and white British individuals and females predominated among donors.

This sequence originates from an adult who received the AZD1222 COVID-19 vaccine. The genes are TRBV10-3 and TRBJ2-5; D may correspond to TRBD1 or TRBD2 (5 bases each). The specimen was peripheral blood, collected 28 days after the second AZD1222 dose. CDR3 DNA: TGTGCCATCAGTGATCCGGGGCAAGGGGAAGAGACCCAGTACTTC. It encodes CAISDPGQGEETQYF.